The 27 T cell receptor beta chains below come from one sample, sequenced in a study of memory CD4+ T cells and cytomegalovirus serostatus. Clones were read by immunoSEQ multiplex PCR, and TCRdb kept only the in-frame ones, dropping some. The sample carries around 33,000 clones, about three quarters recorded once. Single viable CD3+CD4+CD8-CD45RO+ cells were sorted as the memory CD4+ T cells. The sequencing sample was made of memory CD4+ T cells from blood. The receptors were gathered from an adult in good health and CMV-seronegative. Some clones in this sample may be carry-over from other donors' samples.

This chain connects TRBV5-4 to TRBJ2-3; TRBD1 is a possible D gene (5 bases). The V gene's germline CDR1 is SGHNT and CDR2 YYREEE (reference sequence). This CDR3 comprises 14 residues. V was shortened by 4 bases and J by 0 bases, with 9 bases between the two germline ends. The CDR3 DNA follows: TGTGCCAGCAGCGGGGCTACTAGCACAGATACGCAGTATTTT. This sequence encodes CASSGATSTDTQYF.

The chain uses TRBV6-1 and TRBJ1-2; TRBD1 might be the D (6 bases). V was cut by 6 bases and J by 3 bases, with 14 bases left in between. The CDR3 length is 14 residues. Germline CDR1 and CDR2: MNHNS and SASEGT. CDR3 DNA sequence: TGTGCCAGCAGGAGGGAACCAGGGGACTATGGCTACACCTTC. This encodes CASRREPGDYGYTF.

J is TRBJ1-1 and V is TRBV19; 11 nucleotides match TRBD1. The CDR3 sequence is 16 residues long. The germline V gene has CDR1 LNHDA and CDR2 SQIVND (reference sequence). J lost 0 bases, V lost 3 bases, and 3 bases had no gene match. The DNA for the CDR3 is TGTGCCAGTAGTATCGGGACAGGGGGGATGAACACTGAAGCTTTCTTT. Amino acids: CASSIGTGGMNTEAFF.

This rearrangement joins TRBV28 to TRBJ1-1; the D gene is possibly TRBD1 (6 bases). The CDR3 contains 13 residues. Trimming cost V 2 bases and J 5 bases, with 9 bases left between them. From germline, CDR1 is MDHEN and CDR2 SYDVKM. CDR3 sequence reads: CASSLNGQTEAFF. The CDR3 bases are TGTGCCAGCAGTTTAAACGGACAGACTGAAGCTTTCTTT.

J is TRBJ1-3 and V is TRBV15; possible D gene TRBD1, 6 bases. The CDR3 totals 18 residues. Trimming cost V 2 bases and J 4 bases, with 21 bases left between them. Germline V gene data show CDR1 as LNHNV and CDR2 as YYDKDF (reference sequence). The DNA for the CDR3 is TGTGCCACCAGCAGATGGTTGGGACACCCTCCGGGCGGAAACACCATATATTTT. The encoded protein is CATSRWLGHPPGGNTIYF.

In this sample, this clone turned up a few times. This sequence joins TRBV2 and TRBJ2-5; tentative D call: TRBD2 (6 bases). The CDR3 runs 16 residues. Germline V gives CDR1 SNHLY, CDR2 FYNNEI. Trimming left V 3 bases short and J 5 bases short, with 19 bases between. CDR3 DNA sequence: TGTGCCAGCAGTGAGTTGCCAGCGAGAGGAGGGGAGACCCAGTACTTC. Its protein product is CASSELPARGGETQYF. The full variable domain, rest sourced from reference TRBV2 and TRBJ2-5, is EPEVTQTPSHQVTQMGQEVILRCVPISNHLYFYWYRQILGQKVEFLVSFYNNEISEKSEIFDDQFSVERPDGSNFTLKIRSTKLEDSAMYFCASSELPARGGETQYFGPGTRLLVL.

This clone was counted once. V gene TRBV5-6 combines with J gene TRBJ2-3, with 9 bases fitting TRBD2. The length of the CDR3 is 17 residues. Germline V CDR1 and CDR2: SGHDT, YYEEEE. The junction had 13 bases not matched to a gene; V was cut back by 1 base and J by 7 bases. The CDR3 sequence is CASSLTLLGGGANTQYF. The DNA for the CDR3 is TGTGCCAGCAGCTTGACCTTGCTCGGCGGGGGGGCTAATACGCAGTATTTT. The full variable domain, with the rest looked up from reference TRBV5-6 and TRBJ2-3, is DAGVTQSPTHLIKTRGQQVTLRCSPKSGHDTVSWYQQALGQGPQFIFQYYEEEERQRGNFPDRFSGHQFPNYSSELNVNALLLGDSALYLCASSLTLLGGGANTQYFGPGTRLTVL.

This clone has only one observation. The V and J genes are TRBV30 and TRBJ2-7; D tentatively fits TRBD1 or TRBD2 (5 bases each). The ends were cut back, 4 bases at V and 6 bases at J, with 10 bases in the middle. Germline CDR1 and CDR2: GTSNPN and SVGIG (reference sequence). The CDR3 is 11 amino acids. CDR3 bases: TGTGCCTGGACCGGGGCGTCCGAGCAGTACTTC. Amino acid sequence: CAWTGASEQYF. Full variable domain (remainder filled in from reference TRBV30 and TRBJ2-7): SQTIHQWPATLVQPVGSPLSLECTVEGTSNPNLYWYRQAAGRGLQLLFYSVGIGQISSEVPQNLSASRPQDRQFILSSKKLLLSDSGFYLCAWTGASEQYFGPGTRLTVT.

The chain employs TRBV5-1 and TRBJ2-1, with TRBD2 identical over 12 bases. The CDR3 loop spans 17 amino acids. J gave up 0 bases and V 2 bases, and 3 bases lay outside the gene matches. Germline V CDR1 and CDR2: SGHRS, YFSETQ. The CDR3, as DNA: TGCGCCAGCAGCTTCGGACTAGCGGGGAGCTCCTACAATGAGCAGTTCTTC. Its protein is CASSFGLAGSSYNEQFF.

The V gene is TRBV5-1, the J gene TRBJ1-2, with D possibly TRBD1 on 6 matching bases. Per the germline V gene, CDR1 is SGHRS and CDR2 is YFSETQ. There are 14 residues in the CDR3. Trimming cost V 2 bases and J 4 bases, with 12 bases left between them. The CDR3 DNA is TGCGCCAGCAGCTTTGGACAGACCTTCTATGGCTACACCTTC. As protein: CASSFGQTFYGYTF.

The rearrangement links TRBV7-9 to TRBJ1-4; D is undetermined. This CDR3 has 14 amino acids. Trimming removed 1 base from V and 5 bases from J, with 8 bases in between. The germline V gene has CDR1 SEHNR and CDR2 FQNEAQ (reference sequence). The CDR3 coding sequence is TGTGCCAGCAGCTTAGGGGTTATAAATGAAAAACTGTTTTTT. It is translated as CASSLGVINEKLFF.

The chain combines TRBV9 with TRBJ1-6; D call uncertain. Between the trimmed V and J ends, which lost 0 bases and 6 bases, there was a span of 4 bases. The CDR3 covers 13 residues. The germline CDR1 and CDR2 sequences are SGDLS and YYNGEE. This CDR3 reads CASSVGPNSPLHF. CDR3 nucleotide sequence: TGTGCCAGCAGCGTAGGGCCTAATTCACCCCTCCACTTT. Combining the CDR3 with reference TRBV9 and TRBJ1-6 gives the whole variable domain DSGVTQTPKHLITATGQRVTLRCSPRSGDLSVYWYQQSLDQGLQFLIQYYNGEERAKGNILERFSAQQFPDLHSELNLSSLELGDSALYFCASSVGPNSPLHFGNGTRLTVT.

The rearrangement joins TRBV7-2 to TRBJ1-3; possibly TRBD1 for D (6 bases). This CDR3 has 15 residues. V lost 1 base and J lost 4, with 11 bases in between. In germline, CDR1 is SGHTA, CDR2 FQGNSA. The CDR3 sequence: CASSLGRTVGNTIYF. CDR3 sequence (DNA): TGTGCCAGCAGCTTAGGACGGACAGTGGGAAACACCATATATTTT.

The chain has TRBV2 and TRBJ1-4, with 8 nucleotides matching TRBD1. The CDR3 is 14 amino acids. Germline V gives CDR1 SNHLY, CDR2 FYNNEI. J was trimmed by 8 bases and V by 6 bases; bases with no gene match: 8. The CDR3 loop reads CASSLGQGREKLFF. Here the CDR3 DNA reads TGTGCCAGCAGCCTTGGACAGGGTCGGGAAAAACTGTTTTTT.

The chain carries TRBV10-3 and TRBJ2-3, with D possibly called TRBD1 or TRBD2 (5 bases each). This CDR3 contains 15 residues. Germline CDR1 is ENHRY and CDR2 is SYGVKD. Trimming pared 3 bases from V and 5 bases from J, leaving 15 bases between. The CDR3 region is CAISDGASLRDTQYF. In DNA form, the CDR3 reads TGTGCCATCAGTGATGGGGCTAGCCTCAGAGATACGCAGTATTTT.

This chain uses TRBV5-1 with TRBJ2-7; D may be TRBD1 (6 bases). Per germline, CDR1 SGHRS and CDR2 YFSETQ. V was shortened by 4 bases and J by 0 bases, with 14 bases between the two germline ends. CDR3 length equals 15 residues. The CDR3 DNA reads TGCGCCAGCAGCACCACGGACAGAGCCTCCTACGAGCAGTACTTC. Residues: CASSTTDRASYEQYF.

This chain uses TRBV5-1 with TRBJ1-6; D is unclear. CDR3 length: 16 amino acids. Germline loops: CDR1 SGHRS, CDR2 YFSETQ. V shed 4 bases and J shed 0 bases, with 11 bases lying between them. CDR3 in DNA: TGCGCCAGCAGCACAGCAGGACTCTCCTATAATTCACCCCTCCACTTT. Encoded protein: CASSTAGLSYNSPLHF.

There are a few counts of this clone. The chain has TRBV2 and TRBJ1-1, with a weak D call TRBD1 (5 bases). CDR1 and CDR2 from the germline V gene are SNHLY and FYNNEI. Between the trimmed V and J ends, which lost 8 bases and 0 bases, there was a span of 10 bases. This CDR3 region has 13 residues. Here the CDR3 DNA reads TGTGCCAGCTGGGGCGATTTGAACACTGAAGCTTTCTTT. Translated, it gives CASWGDLNTEAFF.

The V gene is TRBV6-5, the J gene TRBJ1-2; D is perhaps TRBD1 (6 bases). Germline V CDR1 and CDR2: MNHEY, SVGAGI. This CDR3 region has 13 residues. Between the trimmed V and J ends, which lost 10 bases and 4 bases, there was a span of 16 bases. The CDR3 reads CATRSGATYGYTF. Written as DNA, the CDR3 is TGTGCCACCCGGTCGGGGGCGACCTATGGCTACACCTTC.

The chain has TRBV10-3 and TRBJ2-1, with 8 nucleotides matching TRBD2. Germline V CDR1 and CDR2: ENHRY, SYGVKD. After removal of 0 bases from V and 7 bases from J, the junction contained 2 bases not matched to a gene. The CDR3 runs 14 residues. CDR3 region: CAISESERGNEQFF. CDR3 in DNA: TGTGCCATCAGTGAGTCGGAGCGGGGGAATGAGCAGTTCTTC.

The chain is built from TRBV27 and TRBJ1-5, with unresolved D. This CDR3 spans 14 amino acids. Between the trimmed V and J ends, which lost 7 bases and 6 bases, there was a span of 16 bases. The germline gives CDR1 MNHEY, CDR2 SMNVEV (reference sequence). The DNA for the CDR3 is TGTGCCAGCACCTTGGGTTGGAGTGGTCAGCCCCAGCATTTT. This codes for CASTLGWSGQPQHF.

The table lists this clone with a few counts. The rearrangement joins TRBV18 to TRBJ2-1; 9 nucleotides agree with TRBD1. The germline gives CDR1 KGHSH, CDR2 LQKENI. J lost 5 bases, V lost 6 bases, and 8 bases had no gene match. This CDR3 is built from 15 residues. CDR3 loop: CASSRDRGSDNEQFF. The CDR3 bases are TGTGCCAGCTCTCGCGACAGGGGGTCTGACAATGAGCAGTTCTTC.

V and J are TRBV5-6 and TRBJ1-6; 8 bases agree with TRBD1. The CDR3 runs 19 residues. The V gene end was trimmed by 4 bases and the J gene end by 7 bases; junction bases not matched to a gene: 19. The V gene's germline CDR1 is SGHDT and CDR2 YYEEEE. CDR3 sequence: CASSHWGGIGQGLNSPLHF. CDR3 DNA sequence: TGTGCCAGCAGCCACTGGGGGGGGATCGGACAGGGTTTGAATTCACCCCTCCACTTT.

The rearrangement links TRBV30 to TRBJ1-1; 7 bases agree with TRBD1. There are 15 residues in the CDR3. Losses at the gene ends were 1 base for V and 1 base for J; bases not matched to a gene: 6. Germline values: CDR1 GTSNPN, CDR2 SVGIG (reference sequence). The CDR3 DNA reads as TGTGCCTGGAGTGCATCCGGGACAGAGAACACTGAAGCTTTCTTT. It yields the protein CAWSASGTENTEAFF.

A word on this clone: The sample holds other DNA sequences that translate to the same CDR3. The V and J genes are TRBV5-1 and TRBJ1-1; D is unclear. The V gene lost 0 bases and the J gene lost 1 base, with 7 bases spanning the gap. Germline V CDR1 and CDR2: SGHRS, YFSETQ. The CDR3 contains 14 residues. The CDR3 bases are TGCGCCAGCAGCTTGGGCCAGTCGAACACTGAAGCTTTCTTT. Translating it yields CASSLGQSNTEAFF.

This sequence joins TRBV27 and TRBJ1-2, with 10 bases aligning to TRBD1. The CDR3 has 15 amino acids. Trimming cost V 6 bases and J 4 bases; bases outside gene matches: 8. In germline, CDR1 is MNHEY, CDR2 SMNVEV (reference sequence). CDR3 sequence reads: CASSEKTGGGYGYTF. DNA for the CDR3: TGTGCCAGCAGCGAGAAGACAGGGGGCGGCTATGGCTACACCTTC.

This chain connects TRBV19 to TRBJ2-6; no clear D gene. Per the germline V gene, CDR1 is LNHDA and CDR2 is SQIVND (reference sequence). This CDR3 is 19 amino acids long. Trimming removed 5 bases from V and 2 bases from J, with 22 bases in between. This CDR3 is CASSSRGQHYGAGANVLTF. CDR3 coding DNA: TGTGCCAGTAGTTCTCGTGGTCAACATTATGGGGCTGGGGCCAACGTCCTGACTTTC. The full variable domain, completed using reference TRBV19 and TRBJ2-6, is DGGITQSPKYLFRKEGQNVTLSCEQNLNHDAMYWYRQDPGQGLRLIYYSQIVNDFQKGDIAEGYSVSREKKESFPLTVTSAQKNPTAFYLCASSSRGQHYGAGANVLTFGAGSRLTVL.